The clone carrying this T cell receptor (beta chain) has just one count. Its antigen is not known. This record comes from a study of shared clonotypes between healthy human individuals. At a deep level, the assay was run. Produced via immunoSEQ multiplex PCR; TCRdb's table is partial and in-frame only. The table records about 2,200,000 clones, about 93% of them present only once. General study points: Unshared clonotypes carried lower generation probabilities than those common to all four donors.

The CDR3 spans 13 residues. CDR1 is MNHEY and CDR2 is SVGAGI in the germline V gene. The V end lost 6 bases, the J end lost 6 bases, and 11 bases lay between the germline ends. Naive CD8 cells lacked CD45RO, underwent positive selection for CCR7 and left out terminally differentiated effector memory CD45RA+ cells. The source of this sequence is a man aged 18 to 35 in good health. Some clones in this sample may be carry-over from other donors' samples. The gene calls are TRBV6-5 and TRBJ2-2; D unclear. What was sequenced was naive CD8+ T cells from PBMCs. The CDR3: CASRRDRSGELFF. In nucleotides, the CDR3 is TGTGCCAGCAGGCGAGATCGGTCCGGGGAGCTGTTTTTT.